These 17 T cell receptor beta chains share one sample of origin, sequenced in a study of OX40 agonist ivuxolimab in advanced cancers. Libraries were constructed by the immunoSEQ multiplex PCR assay. TCRdb took this table from immuneACCESS and kept in-frame rearrangements with V and J called. Such tables lack part of the clones; where checked against another copy, unresolved V genes explain under half of the gap, and the rest is unexplained. For this sample the table gives about 20,000 clones, of which 70% to 80% were detected only once. Jointly, the top ten make up 33% of the sample. The sequencing used CD4+ or CD8+ T cells sorted from blood, collected in a trial of the OX40 agonist ivuxolimab. These receptor sequences come from an adult with an advanced solid tumor such as melanoma, head and neck, liver or kidney cancer.

The chain combines TRBV7-9 with TRBJ2-2, with D unclear. CDR3 size: 12 residues. Trimming pared 3 bases from V and 5 bases from J, leaving 4 bases between. Germline CDR1 SEHNR, CDR2 FQNEAQ (reference sequence). The CDR3 is CASSFGTGELFF. CDR3 bases: TGTGCCAGCAGCTTCGGGACCGGGGAGCTGTTTTTT.

The chain couples TRBV21-1 to TRBJ2-3; TRBD2 is the table's D call, not checked against the DNA. TRBV21-1 is given as a pseudogene. The CDR3 sequence is 11 residues long. The DNA of the CDR3 is TGTGCCAGCAGCTTGCGACTAATGCAGTATTTT. Its translation: CASSLRLMQYF.

This clone was counted a few times. The chain is built from TRBV7-9 and TRBJ1-1; 8 bases match TRBD1. The V gene end was trimmed by 4 bases and the J gene end by 4 bases; junction bases not matched to a gene: 20. Germline V gene lookup returns CDR1 SEHNR and CDR2 FQNEAQ (reference sequence). CDR3 size: 19 residues. The CDR3 bases are TGTGCCAGCAGCTCAACCATCTCGGGGCAGGGGGCAAGTTTCACTGAAGCTTTCTTT. Translating it yields CASSSTISGQGASFTEAFF.

In its sample, this clone was seen once. V gene TRBV27 combines with J gene TRBJ1-1; 11 nucleotides match TRBD1. CDR3 length equals 14 residues. The J segment lost 6 bases and the V segment lost 3 bases, leaving 3 bases of the junction unmatched. Germline lookup yields CDR1 MNHEY and CDR2 SMNVEV (reference sequence). The CDR3 sequence: CASSFRTGGPEAFF. For the CDR3, the DNA is TGTGCCAGCAGTTTTAGGACAGGGGGCCCTGAAGCTTTCTTT.

The CDR3 protein is CASSFNPRGSDYEQYF. CDR3 nucleotides: TGTGCCAGCAGCTTTAACCCCCGGGGTAGCGACTACGAGCAGTACTTC. This chain joins TRBV7-9 and TRBJ2-7, with D possibly matching TRBD2 (5 bases). This CDR3 contains 16 residues. Germline-derived CDR1 and CDR2 are SEHNR and FQNEAQ (reference sequence). V lost 3 bases and J lost 3, with 18 bases in between.

J is TRBJ1-4 and V is TRBV28, with 7 bases fitting TRBD1. The V gene's germline CDR1 is MDHEN and CDR2 SYDVKM. This CDR3 is built from 15 residues. Trimming removed 1 base from V and 4 bases from J; junction bases left unmatched: 3. DNA of the CDR3: TGTGCCAGCAGTTTATCGACAGGGCTTAATGAAAAACTGTTTTTT. Its protein product is CASSLSTGLNEKLFF. Based on the CDR3 plus reference TRBV28 and TRBJ1-4, the full variable domain is DVKVTQSSRYLVKRTGEKVFLECVQDMDHENMFWYRQDPGLGLRLIYFSYDVKMKEKGDIPEGYSVSREKKERFSLILESASTNQTSMYLCASSLSTGLNEKLFFGSGTQLSVL.

V usage is TRBV19 and J usage is TRBJ2-1; 12 bases align to TRBD1. J lost 7 bases, V lost 7 bases, and 5 bases had no gene match. The CDR3 is made up of 14 amino acids. Germline lookup yields CDR1 LNHDA and CDR2 SQIVND (reference sequence). In DNA form, the CDR3 reads TGTGCCAGTACCGGGACAGGGGGCATGAATGAGCAGTTCTTC. Its protein is CASTGTGGMNEQFF.

This clone was seen only once. This CDR3 reads CASSQEEDSSYEQYF. Here the CDR3 DNA reads TGCGCCAGCAGCCAAGAGGAGGACAGCTCCTACGAGCAGTACTTC. The V and J genes are TRBV4-3 and TRBJ2-7, with a weak D call TRBD1 (6 bases). Per the germline V gene, CDR1 is LGHNA and CDR2 is YSLEER. The CDR3 is 15 amino acids. Deletions cut 0 bases from V and 0 bases from J, with 9 bases between.

This rearrangement joins TRBV5-6 to TRBJ2-3; D call uncertain. Germline V gene lookup returns CDR1 SGHDT and CDR2 YYEEEE. Trimming took 0 bases from V and 4 from J, leaving 3 bases between them. The CDR3 has 12 amino acids. The CDR3 reads CASSLEPDTQYF. DNA for the CDR3: TGTGCCAGCAGCTTGGAGCCAGATACGCAGTATTTT.

This clone came up once. CDR3 loop: CASSLVSSWVTDTQYF. DNA of the CDR3: TGTGCCAGCAGTTTAGTATCGTCCTGGGTTACAGATACGCAGTATTTT. The V gene is TRBV28, the J gene TRBJ2-3; D is unclear. The V gene's germline CDR1 is MDHEN and CDR2 SYDVKM. Trimming stripped 2 bases from V and 3 bases from J, with 15 bases between. The CDR3 runs 16 residues.

The rearrangement links TRBV4-1 to TRBJ2-5; 8 bases match TRBD1. The ends lost 0 bases at V and 1 base at J; junction bases unmatched: 4. This CDR3 has 16 amino acids. Germline-derived CDR1 and CDR2 are MGHRA and YSYEKL. CDR3 coding DNA: TGCGCCAGCAGCCAAGACACAGGGGGATTCCAAGAGACCCAGTACTTC. It specifies CASSQDTGGFQETQYF.

V and J are TRBV27 and TRBJ2-1, with D perhaps given as TRBD1 or TRBD2 (5 bases each). V was trimmed by 5 bases and J by 8 bases, leaving 19 bases between them. Germline loops: CDR1 MNHEY, CDR2 SMNVEV (reference sequence). The CDR3 covers 15 residues. The CDR3: CASSTWGPRPHEQFF. The CDR3 DNA reads as TGTGCCAGCAGTACATGGGGACCGCGCCCCCATGAGCAGTTCTTC.

V and J are TRBV27 and TRBJ2-7; 7 bases match TRBD1. The CDR3 runs 12 residues. The junction had 1 base not matched to a gene; V was cut back by 5 bases and J by 3 bases. The germline CDR1 and CDR2 sequences are MNHEY and SMNVEV (reference sequence). The DNA for the CDR3 is TGTGCCAGCAGTACAGGGGTCTACGAGCAGTACTTC. Translating it yields CASSTGVYEQYF.

This clone was seen once. The chain links TRBV6-5 to TRBJ2-5; perhaps TRBD2 as D (5 bases). Germline values: CDR1 MNHEY, CDR2 SVGAGI. V lost 5 bases, J lost 3 bases, and 10 bases lay in between. This CDR3 has 13 amino acids. CDR3 sequence: CASSEEEEETQYF. The DNA for the CDR3 is TGTGCCAGCAGTGAGGAGGAGGAAGAGACCCAGTACTTC.

The chain employs TRBV18 and TRBJ2-7, with TRBD2 matching over 10 bases. The CDR3 sequence is 14 residues long. Germline lookup yields CDR1 KGHSH and CDR2 LQKENI. The V and J ends lost 2 bases and 6 bases, in that order; junction bases with no gene match: 4. The CDR3 sequence: CASSPGTSVFEQYF. CDR3 DNA: TGTGCCAGCTCACCAGGGACTAGCGTCTTCGAGCAGTACTTC.

The chain is built from TRBV25-1 and TRBJ1-2; D might be TRBD1 (5 bases). Trimming removed 5 bases at V and 2 bases at J, with 9 bases between. The CDR3 has 13 residues. The V gene's germline CDR1 is MGHDK and CDR2 SYGVNS. CDR3 in amino acids: CASSWGGNYGYTF. The CDR3 coding sequence is TGTGCCAGCAGTTGGGGGGGGAACTATGGCTACACCTTC.

This clone was observed a few times. V usage is TRBV19 and J usage is TRBJ1-6, with D possibly matching TRBD1 (5 bases). The germline V gene encodes CDR1 LNHDA and CDR2 SQIVND (reference sequence). The V gene lost 3 bases and the J gene lost 15 bases, with 18 bases spanning the gap. This CDR3 spans 14 amino acids. The CDR3 here is CASSIRDPLRNLHF. In DNA form, the CDR3 reads TGTGCCAGTAGTATCAGGGACCCCCTGAGGAACCTCCACTTT. The variable domain in full, with the rest retrieved from reference TRBV19 and TRBJ1-6, is DGGITQSPKYLFRKEGQNVTLSCEQNLNHDAMYWYRQDPGQGLRLIYYSQIVNDFQKGDIAEGYSVSREKKESFPLTVTSAQKNPTAFYLCASSIRDPLRNLHFGNGTRLTVT.